This T cell receptor (beta chain) appears in the sequencing data of a study of early T cells in non-severe SARS-CoV-2 infection. At least ten counts were recorded for this clonotype. The V end was cut by 5 bases, the J end by 14 bases, with 19 bases between. This CDR3 spans 14 amino acids. Each CDR3 protein gets one entry after TCRdb re-called the 5' RACE reads with MiXCR. The sample has tens of thousands of distinct CDR3 sequences, around 10% seen once. The source was whole blood, collected at baseline. The rearrangement joins TRBV12-3 or TRBV12-4 to TRBJ1-6; TRBD1 is a possible D gene (6 bases). The receptor was derived from an adult who was a healthcare worker with PCR-confirmed SARS-CoV-2 infection or an uninfected control (not recorded which). The chain's CDR3 is CASSVAGVAFTLHF. Here the CDR3 DNA reads TGTGCCAGCAGTGTCGCAGGGGTGGCCTTCACCCTCCACTTT.